Following are 24 T cell receptor beta chains from one sample sequenced in a study of shared clonotypes between healthy human individuals. Clones were read by immunoSEQ multiplex PCR, and TCRdb kept only the in-frame ones, dropping some. The table lists some 1.5 million clones, roughly 96% of them singletons. Sequencing was done on a sample of naive CD4+ T cells sorted from blood. Subset defined: CD45RA+ positively selected. Source of these receptors: a man aged 25-45 years in good health.

The chain couples TRBV19 to TRBJ2-3; 10 bases match TRBD2. J was trimmed by 4 bases and V by 5 bases; bases with no gene match: 9. The CDR3 spans 16 residues. CDR1 is LNHDA and CDR2 is SQIVND in the germline V gene (reference sequence). The CDR3 loop is CASSGRLAGTSDTQYF. The CDR3 region has the DNA TGTGCCAGTAGTGGACGACTAGCGGGTACGTCAGATACGCAGTATTTT.

The chain joins TRBV5-1 to TRBJ2-1, with D perhaps matching TRBD2 (5 bases). Germline V gene data show CDR1 as SGHRS and CDR2 as YFSETQ. V was shortened by 1 base and J by 0 bases, with 11 bases between the two germline ends. This CDR3 spans 16 amino acids. The CDR3, as DNA: TGCGCCAGCAGCTTGCAGCGGTCTAGCTCCTACAATGAGCAGTTCTTC. Its protein product is CASSLQRSSSYNEQFF.

In regard to this clone: Other DNA sequences in this sample translate to the same CDR3. This chain links TRBV7-2 with TRBJ2-6, with D unresolved. Germline V lookup: CDR1 SGHTA, CDR2 FQGNSA. Trimming shortened V by 1 base and J by 2 bases, and 6 bases separated the two germline ends. CDR3 length: 15 amino acids. CDR3 sequence (DNA): TGTGCCAGCAGCTTAGAGGGAACTGGGGCCAACGTCCTGACTTTC. This translates into CASSLEGTGANVLTF.

The J gene is TRBJ1-1, the V gene TRBV10-1; D is undetermined. This CDR3 has 13 residues. Trimming took off 6 bases at V and 0 bases at J, with 8 bases between the two ends. Germline CDR1 is WNHNN and CDR2 is SYGVQD (reference sequence). As DNA, the CDR3 is TGCGCCAGCAGCCCCAGTTTGAACACTGAAGCTTTCTTT. It translates to CASSPSLNTEAFF.

The rearrangement links TRBV28 to TRBJ1-5; D gene ambiguous. The CDR3 is 12 residues long. Trimming cost V 5 bases and J 6 bases, with 8 bases left between them. The germline V gene encodes CDR1 MDHEN and CDR2 SYDVKM. CDR3 loop: CASSQPSQPQHF. CDR3 nucleotide sequence: TGTGCCAGCAGTCAACCCAGTCAGCCCCAGCATTTT.

V gene TRBV28 combines with J gene TRBJ1-5, with 8 bases matching TRBD1. Germline lookup yields CDR1 MDHEN and CDR2 SYDVKM. CDR3 size: 16 residues. Trimming at V came to 5 bases and at J to 5 bases, leaving 11 bases not matched to a gene. CDR3 protein: CASSELQGASDQPQHF. The CDR3 DNA is TGTGCCAGCAGTGAGCTCCAGGGGGCTTCGGATCAGCCCCAGCATTTT.

The chain employs TRBV7-9 and TRBJ1-1; 9 bases map to TRBD1. In germline, CDR1 is SEHNR, CDR2 FQNEAQ (reference sequence). V shed 5 bases and J 12 bases; nucleotides not matched to a gene: 7. The CDR3 covers 12 residues. The CDR3 sequence: CASSPRDRETFF. DNA for the CDR3: TGTGCCAGCAGCCCCCGGGACAGGGAAACTTTCTTT.

V usage is TRBV9 and J usage is TRBJ1-1, with D possibly being TRBD1 (6 bases). This CDR3 region has 13 residues. The V gene lost 0 bases and the J gene lost 9 bases, with 12 bases spanning the gap. CDR1 SGDLS and CDR2 YYNGEE come from the germline V gene. CDR3 sequence reads: CASSVGQVGKAFF. CDR3 DNA sequence: TGTGCCAGCAGCGTAGGACAGGTGGGCAAAGCTTTCTTT.

This chain joins TRBV5-1 and TRBJ2-5; 11 bases line up with TRBD1. The germline CDR1 and CDR2 sequences are SGHRS and YFSETQ. The CDR3 totals 17 residues. The J segment lost 4 bases and the V segment lost 4 bases, leaving 12 bases of the junction unmatched. The CDR3 sequence is CASSPIWTGGVGETQYF. CDR3 DNA: TGCGCCAGCAGCCCTATTTGGACAGGGGGCGTCGGAGAGACCCAGTACTTC.

Turning to this clone: At the DNA level, this CDR3 is encoded by other sequences in the same sample as well. V and J are TRBV28 and TRBJ2-7; D gene ambiguous. Trimming took 3 bases from V and 2 from J, leaving 8 bases between them. The CDR3 spans 13 residues. Germline CDR1 and CDR2: MDHEN and SYDVKM. CDR3 loop: CASSFPGTYEQYF. The CDR3 DNA follows: TGTGCCAGCAGTTTCCCAGGAACCTACGAGCAGTACTTC.

The rearrangement uses TRBV4-3 and TRBJ1-1, with unresolved D. This CDR3 spans 15 amino acids. V dropped 0 bases and J dropped 2 bases, with 10 bases sitting between them. Germline lookup yields CDR1 LGHNA and CDR2 YSLEER. The CDR3 bases are TGCGCCAGCAGCCAAGACCTACCAGGAAACACTGAAGCTTTCTTT. This translates into CASSQDLPGNTEAFF.

This chain uses TRBV7-3 with TRBJ2-6; no reliable D call. Germline lookup yields CDR1 SGHTA and CDR2 FQGTGA. V was trimmed by 6 bases and J by 1 base, leaving 4 bases between them. The CDR3 has 13 amino acids. This CDR3 is CASRNSGANVLTF. The DNA of the CDR3 is TGTGCCAGCAGAAATTCTGGGGCCAACGTCCTGACTTTC.

The chain recombines TRBV27 with TRBJ2-7; D may be TRBD2 (11 bases). The CDR3 consists of 20 residues. The germline V gene has CDR1 MNHEY and CDR2 SMNVEV (reference sequence). The V end lost 6 bases, the J end lost 1 base, and 31 bases lay between the germline ends. CDR3 residues: CASRRDRGRLAGGPSYEQYF. The CDR3 nucleotides are TGTGCCAGCAGGAGGGACAGGGGTCGGCTAGCGGGAGGCCCGTCCTACGAGCAGTACTTC.

The genes are TRBV19 and TRBJ2-5, with 8 bases identical to TRBD1. The germline gives CDR1 LNHDA, CDR2 SQIVND (reference sequence). The J segment lost 3 bases and the V segment lost 7 bases, leaving 7 bases of the junction unmatched. The CDR3 contains 14 residues. The CDR3 bases are TGTGCCAGTAACAGGGGGGACTTAGAAGAGACCCAGTACTTC. Protein: CASNRGDLEETQYF.

V is TRBV6-5 and J is TRBJ1-4; D unclear. The CDR3 has 15 residues. The V and J ends lost 5 bases and 5 bases respectively, with 15 bases between them. Per germline, CDR1 MNHEY and CDR2 SVGAGI. The CDR3 coding sequence is TGTGCCAGCAGTCCCGGGGAGTCTTTAAATGAAAAACTGTTTTTT. The encoded protein is CASSPGESLNEKLFF.

The chain has TRBV2 and TRBJ2-1; TRBD2 matches at 15 bases. This CDR3 is 14 amino acids long. Losses at the gene ends were 6 bases for V and 10 bases for J; bases not matched to a gene: 4. CDR1 and CDR2 (germline): SNHLY, FYNNEI. The CDR3 reads CASSPGLAGGEQFF. Here the CDR3 DNA reads TGTGCCAGCAGCCCGGGACTAGCGGGAGGCGAGCAGTTCTTC.

The rearrangement uses TRBV5-1 and TRBJ2-1; 10 bases are a match to TRBD1. The ends lost 4 bases at V and 5 bases at J; junction bases unmatched: 3. The CDR3 spans 14 residues. The V gene's germline CDR1 is SGHRS and CDR2 YFSETQ. Written as DNA, the CDR3 is TGCGCCAGCAGCACGGACAGGGGGAACAATGAGCAGTTCTTC. Residues: CASSTDRGNNEQFF.

The chain joins TRBV19 to TRBJ2-1; the match to TRBD2 covers 7 bases. This CDR3 contains 17 residues. Germline lookup yields CDR1 LNHDA and CDR2 SQIVND (reference sequence). The V segment lost 3 bases and the J segment 8 bases; nucleotides outside the gene matches: 16. Here the CDR3 reads CASSISRLADRHDEQFF. The CDR3 DNA is TGTGCCAGTAGTATCTCTCGACTAGCCGATCGTCATGATGAGCAGTTCTTC.

This clone showed up just once. This chain uses TRBV28 with TRBJ1-2; 8 bases fit TRBD1. The V segment lost 11 bases and the J segment 4 bases; nucleotides outside the gene matches: 6. The length of the CDR3 is 12 residues. In germline, CDR1 is MDHEN, CDR2 SYDVKM. CDR3 in amino acids: CAGQGSPYGYTF. For the CDR3, the DNA is TGTGCCGGACAGGGATCTCCCTATGGCTACACCTTC.

The chain carries TRBV11-3 and TRBJ2-1; 7 bases agree with TRBD1. Trimming at V came to 0 bases and at J to 2 bases, leaving 10 bases not matched to a gene. The CDR3 has 18 amino acids. Germline V gene lookup returns CDR1 SGHNT and CDR2 YENEEA. CDR3 in amino acids: CASSLDQPGTAAYNEQFF. The CDR3 DNA is TGTGCCAGCAGCTTAGATCAGCCCGGGACAGCTGCCTACAATGAGCAGTTCTTC.

The chain is built from TRBV6-1 and TRBJ2-1; 7 bases are a match to TRBD2. This CDR3 has 16 residues. The V segment lost 4 bases and the J segment 0 bases; nucleotides outside the gene matches: 6. Germline CDR1 is MNHNS and CDR2 is SASEGT. CDR3 sequence reads: CASSGWRESSYNEQFF. The CDR3, as DNA: TGTGCCAGCAGTGGTTGGCGGGAGAGCTCCTACAATGAGCAGTTCTTC.

The rearrangement joins TRBV6-5 to TRBJ2-2; D remains unclear. The CDR3 sequence is 14 residues long. V was pared by 2 bases and J by 7 bases, with 11 bases between. Germline V gives CDR1 MNHEY, CDR2 SVGAGI. This chain's CDR3 is CASSYAELVGELFF. Written as DNA, the CDR3 is TGTGCCAGCAGTTACGCGGAACTGGTCGGGGAGCTGTTTTTT.

V usage is TRBV18 and J usage is TRBJ2-1, with D possibly being TRBD1 or TRBD2 (6 bases each). This CDR3 has 17 residues. Germline assignment: CDR1 KGHSH and CDR2 LQKENI. V lost 3 bases, J lost 1 base, and 16 bases lay in between. CDR3 in DNA: TGTGCCAGCTCACCTACAGGGACGGGAGTATCCTACAATGAGCAGTTCTTC. Translated, it gives CASSPTGTGVSYNEQFF.

This chain uses TRBV30 with TRBJ1-3; a possible D gene is TRBD1 (6 bases). Germline values: CDR1 GTSNPN, CDR2 SVGIG (reference sequence). The CDR3 is 15 residues long. V was clipped by 4 bases and J by 2 bases, with 15 bases between them. The DNA for the CDR3 is TGTGCCTGGACTGGACAGTCGGGGCCTGGAAACACCATATATTTT. It is translated as CAWTGQSGPGNTIYF.